Below, one TCR beta chain is given with its context. This clonotype showed up just a few times. What this receptor recognizes is not known. No per-base quality is available; no much larger clone lies one base away. Library preparation was by 5' RACE. Sequencing instrument: Illumina HiSeq 2500. A second PCR of roughly 7 to 11 cycles was run with a J-beta primer mix and a sample-barcoded 5' primer. A template-switch 5' adaptor carrying 12 random nucleotides introduced a unique molecular identifier onto each TCR beta cDNA molecule. At least 2.5 million CDR3-containing paired-end reads were obtained from each sample. First-strand cDNA was synthesized from all RNA with the Mint cDNA synthesis kit, primed by a TRBC-specific oligonucleotide. After uracil-DNA glycosylase treatment, a first 18-cycle PCR used universal primers M1SS and BC2_uni_R on all cDNA. Processing in the source paper ran as follows. Normalization of each sample was performed by random selection of 1 million high-quality reads, each carrying a distinct molecular identifier. Instead of being binned into consensus sequences, reads that shared molecular identifiers were thrown out. MiTCR, with a Q25 quality threshold and the strictest error-elimination algorithm, was used for CDR3 identification, clonotype clustering and error correction. Lower-bound total TCR beta diversity was estimated with a nonparametric unseen species model using Euler transformation. TCRdb ran its own pipeline on the public reads, namely fastp trimming at Q25 and MiXCR clone calling, and kept in-frame beta chains. Duplicate CDR3 protein sequences are folded into a single record with the most common DNA and genes. The V and J calls were not made by the authors but by TCRdb's processing. Recorded for this sample are 1 million or so distinct CDR3 sequences; 25% of them occurred a single time. The ten largest clones take up around 0.75% of the sample.

Systemically healthy Caucasian individuals from Russia, approximately 39 in total and aged roughly 6 to 100 years, were included as donors. Each donor gave around 9.8 milliliters of peripheral blood, collected into EDTA-treated Vacutainer tubes. Ficoll-Paque density-gradient centrifugation was used to isolate PBMCs, with at least 6.5 million per sample. Total RNA was extracted from PBMCs with Trizol reagent, with at least 5.5 micrograms obtained per sample. Naive CD45RAhigh/CD27high T cell percentages were measured by flow cytometry on a PBMC aliquot from every donor. The sample comes from a study of blood T cells in healthy people across ages (dated by TCRdb to the mid-2010s). About the investigation overall: Template switching captured roughly one uniquely barcoded TCR beta cDNA molecule per two T cells in model experiments. Using deep sequencing normalized with unique cDNA molecular identifiers, the study measured how TCR beta repertoire diversity changes with age. The donors were split into four age groups: young (average about 15 years), middle-aged (about 40), aged (roughly 68) and long-lived (approximately 80). Using the same blood draw, the study looked at two additional independent replicas of 1 million unique cDNA reads for two donors, one aged 18 to 29 and the other aged 80 or older. The paper as a whole reports these results and caveats: Since profiling was done on bulk unsorted PBMCs, naive and antigen-experienced compartments could not be conclusively compared. The long-lived group showed more naive CD4+ T cells, fewer expanded clones and increased TCR diversity than the aged group, suggesting age selection. As age increased, observed TCR beta diversity per million T cells dropped in a roughly linear way, and a significant reduction was already evident by age about 40. Because donor CMV infection status was unknown, age-related changes in expanded clonotypes were potentially confounded. Estimates of total diversity from one million sequenced T cells were regarded as lower bounds and underestimates. The percentage of naive T cells measured by flow cytometry correlated strongly with observed TCR beta diversity.

V loses 6 bases, J loses 8 bases, and the germline ends lie 13 bases apart. The CDR3 has 12 amino acids, counting the end cysteine and phenylalanine. This entry keeps only the CDR3 DNA: 36 bases, framed from base 1. The same data also contributed to another study, on T cells of mothers and their children. The second investigation adds: The donors were nine systemically healthy Caucasian individuals, made up of three mothers and their six children. cDNA synthesis consumed the entire amount of extracted RNA, loaded at 1.5 ug RNA in each 15 ul reaction. In the second PCR, the M1S primer introduced both the sample barcodes and 2-4 random nucleotides. More than 9 million TCR beta CDR3 reads were obtained from each mother, and about 3 million reads were obtained from each child. TCR recombination output is similarly shaped by thymic selection in related and unrelated pairs, with a minor effect exerted by inherited differences. Normalized repertoire overlap was always found to be slightly, but never significantly, higher in related mother-child pairs than in unrelated mother-child pairs. Persistent microchimeric T cell clones were not detected, at a sensitivity of 95 to 100 clones per million clonotypes. Deep NGS was used in the study to compare the TCR beta repertoires of mothers and children and to look for features that separate related mother-child pairs from unrelated individuals. The mean age was roughly 36 +/- 4 years for the mothers and around 11 +/- 4 years for the children. After adapter ligation with NEBNext reagents, the libraries were sequenced on Illumina HiSeq 2000 with 100+100 nt paired-end reads. To prevent cross-contamination, the mother and child libraries were prepared one month apart and sequenced in separate runs. Between roughly 450,000 and 2,000,000 distinct TCR beta clonotypes were identified per donor. Naive TCR beta clonotypes were estimated from low-frequency clonotypes matched to each donor's FACS-determined naive share, without sorting.

The sequencing input was blood. The rearrangement joined TRBV12-3 or TRBV12-4 to TRBJ1-2, with the D gene too uncertain to name. This sequence originates from a girl between 2 and 10 years old in good health. The CDR3: CASSIGGFGYTF. The DNA sequence follows: TGTGCCAGCAGCATAGGTGGGTTCGGCTACACCTTC.